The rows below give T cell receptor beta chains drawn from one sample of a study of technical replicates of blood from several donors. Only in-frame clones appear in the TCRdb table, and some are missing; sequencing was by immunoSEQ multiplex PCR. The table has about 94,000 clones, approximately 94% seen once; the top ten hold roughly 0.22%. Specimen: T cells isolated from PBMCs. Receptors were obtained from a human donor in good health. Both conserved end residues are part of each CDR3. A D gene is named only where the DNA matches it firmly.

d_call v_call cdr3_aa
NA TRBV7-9 CASSSAGTSNTEAFF
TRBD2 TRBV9 CASSTSVSYNEQFF
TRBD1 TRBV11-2 CASSLVTRQGRGFSYEQYF
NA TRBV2 CASSVSTNTGELFF
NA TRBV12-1 CASSSELGGRGTEAFF
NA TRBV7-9 CASSSSGVAGAFF
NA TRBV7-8 CASSRHQSSGNTIYF
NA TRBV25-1 CASTRDTGNTEAFF
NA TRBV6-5 CASSTITDRYGYTF
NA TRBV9 CASSDSFLGGGRKNTEAFF
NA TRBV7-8 CASSFEINTEAFF
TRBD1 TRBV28 CASSFPGDRGAYEQYF
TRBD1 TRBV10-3 CAISRPGQGGIEQYF